A single sample gave rise to the 21 T cell receptor beta chains below, sequenced in a study of blood T cells in healthy people across ages. Then a second PCR, running roughly 7 to 11 cycles, was carried out with a sample-barcoded 5' primer and a J-beta primer mix. TCRdb reanalysed the 5' RACE reads using MiXCR and keeps one entry per CDR3 protein. Seen here are 590,000 or so distinct CDR3 sequences, approximately 30% observed once, and the top ten hold around 14%. Specimen: blood. The receptors stem from a woman aged 80 or over in good health.

In this sample, this clonotype turned up many times. V is TRBV5-1 and J is TRBJ2-3, with a weak D call TRBD2 (5 bases). From germline, CDR1 is SGHRS and CDR2 YFSETQ. The CDR3 loop spans 14 amino acids. Trimming removed 6 bases from V and 2 bases from J, with 13 bases in between. CDR3 DNA: TGCGCCAGCAACTGGCCGGGGTACACAGATACGCAGTATTTT. Protein product: CASNWPGYTDTQYF.

CDR3 coding DNA: TGTGCCATTCATCGAGGACAGGGGGCTTGGGGCTACACCTTC. Encoded protein: CAIHRGQGAWGYTF. The chain employs TRBV28 and TRBJ1-2; 11 nucleotides line up with TRBD1. The CDR3 has 14 amino acids. With V trimmed by 10 bases and J by 8 bases, 12 bases remained unmatched. Per germline, CDR1 MDHEN and CDR2 SYDVKM.

This clonotype was counted many times. The chain links TRBV11-2 to TRBJ1-5, with a weak D call TRBD1 (5 bases). V was trimmed by 5 bases and J by 3 bases, leaving 14 bases between them. The germline gives CDR1 SGHAT, CDR2 FQNNGV. The CDR3 runs to 15 residues. CDR3 nucleotide sequence: TGTGCCAGCAGCCCACCTGGGACGGCCAATCAGCCCCAGCATTTT. It yields the protein CASSPPGTANQPQHF. The whole variable domain, filled in from reference TRBV11-2 and TRBJ1-5, reads EAGVAQSPRYKIIEKRQSVAFWCNPISGHATLYWYQQILGQGPKLLIQFQNNGVVDDSQLPKDRFSAERLKGVDSTLKIQPAKLEDSAVYLCASSPPGTANQPQHFGDGTRLSIL.

The J gene is TRBJ2-4, the V gene TRBV7-2, with D maybe TRBD2 (6 bases). Judging by the DNA end, TRBJ2-7 fits better; the J call may be wrong. CDR1 and CDR2 from the germline V gene are SGHTA and FQGNSA. CDR3 length equals 13 residues. This CDR3 reads CASSLSVEGEQYF. The CDR3 DNA is TGTGCCAGCAGCTTAAGCGTGGAGGGCGAGCAGTACTTC.

About this clonotype itself: Compared with germline, one end of the junction differs, possibly owing to a read error. The CDR3 loop reads CSARLGPNTGAFF. The CDR3 region has the DNA TGCAGTGCTAGATTGGGCCCGAACACTGGAGCTTTCTTT. The rearrangement links TRBV20-1 to TRBJ1-1; D not resolved. Germline CDR1 reads DFQATT; CDR2 reads SNEGSKA (reference sequence). The CDR3 runs 13 residues.

A remark on this clonotype: Being one base from a much bigger clone, this may be a read error. The chain combines TRBV7-2 with TRBJ2-5; D unclear. Matching the DNA end better, TRBJ2-1 makes the J call doubtful. In germline, CDR1 is SGHTA, CDR2 FQGNSA. The CDR3 totals 14 residues. CDR3 in amino acids: CASSLAPGQETQFF. For the CDR3, the DNA is TGTGCCAGCAGCTTAGCTCCCGGGCAAGAGACCCAGTTCTTC.

This clonotype has ten or more counts. V and J are TRBV5-1 and TRBJ2-7; TRBD1 is a possible D gene (6 bases). Germline CDR1 is SGHRS and CDR2 is YFSETQ. V lost 0 bases and J 0 bases, leaving 10 bases between the germline ends. CDR3 length equals 15 residues. The CDR3, as DNA: TGCGCCAGCAGCTTGGGGACAGTGAACTCCTACGAGCAGTACTTC. This sequence encodes CASSLGTVNSYEQYF.

This clonotype was seen many times. The V gene is TRBV7-2, the J gene TRBJ2-7; D is possibly TRBD1 (5 bases). V was cut by 1 base and J by 5 bases, with 9 bases left in between. The CDR3 runs to 13 residues. Germline V lookup: CDR1 SGHTA, CDR2 FQGNSA. In DNA form, the CDR3 reads TGTGCCAGCAGCTTAGACAGGTTCCACGAGCAGTACTTC. Its protein product is CASSLDRFHEQYF.

This clonotype was found many times. The chain has TRBV5-4 and TRBJ2-1; 7 bases are a match to TRBD2. This CDR3 spans 16 amino acids. V lost 4 bases and J lost 0; bases outside the gene matches: 7. Germline assignment: CDR1 SGHNT and CDR2 YYREEE (reference sequence). CDR3 sequence (DNA): TGTGCCAGCAGCCTTGGGGAGGGTAGCTCCTACAATGAGCAGTTCTTC. Its protein is CASSLGEGSSYNEQFF.

V is TRBV6-1 and J is TRBJ1-2, with 7 nucleotides matching TRBD1. J was trimmed by 8 bases and V by 10 bases; bases with no gene match: 19. The CDR3 is 15 amino acids. CDR1 is MNHNS, CDR2 SASEGT, per germline. The DNA for the CDR3 is TGTGCCACCCAGGGTTTTACAGGGGCGCCTGGGGGCTACACCTTC. Translation gives CATQGFTGAPGGYTF.

The rearrangement joins TRBV6-2 or TRBV6-3 to TRBJ2-3, with 13 bases that match TRBD2. The CDR3 is 14 residues long. CDR1 is MNHEY, CDR2 SVGEGT, per germline. V dropped 6 bases and J dropped 8; count of bases not matched to a gene: 5. The CDR3 loop reads CASRLLAGGPTQYF. DNA of the CDR3: TGTGCCAGCAGATTACTAGCGGGGGGGCCTACGCAGTATTTT.

This clonotype was detected ten times or more. The V and J genes are TRBV7-2 and TRBJ1-2; TRBD1 might be the D (6 bases). Trimming took off 5 bases at V and 0 bases at J, with 13 bases between the two ends. Germline V gene data show CDR1 as SGHTA and CDR2 as FQGNSA. The CDR3 totals 15 residues. This chain's CDR3 is CASSPGTNSNYGYTF. In DNA, the CDR3 is TGTGCCAGCAGCCCAGGGACAAATTCTAACTATGGCTACACCTTC. The complete variable domain, with remaining parts taken from reference TRBV7-2 and TRBJ1-2, reads GAGVSQSPSNKVTEKGKDVELRCDPISGHTALYWYRQSLGQGLEFLIYFQGNSAPDKSGLPSDRFSAERTGGSVSTLTIQRTQQEDSAVYLCASSPGTNSNYGYTFGSGTRLTVV.

This clonotype was counted many times. This chain links TRBV9 with TRBJ2-7, with 10 bases lining up with TRBD2. CDR3 length equals 15 residues. Germline loops: CDR1 SGDLS, CDR2 YYNGEE. Trimming took 0 bases from V and 7 from J; bases not matched to a gene: 7. CDR3 sequence: CASSVGLAGDQEQYF. In nucleotides, the CDR3 is TGTGCCAGCAGCGTAGGGCTAGCGGGGGACCAGGAGCAGTACTTC. The full variable domain, with the rest looked up from reference TRBV9 and TRBJ2-7, is DSGVTQTPKHLITATGQRVTLRCSPRSGDLSVYWYQQSLDQGLQFLIQYYNGEERAKGNILERFSAQQFPDLHSELNLSSLELGDSALYFCASSVGLAGDQEQYFGPGTRLTVT.

There are many counts of this clonotype. The rearrangement links TRBV4-2 to TRBJ1-2, with 11 positions matching TRBD1. CDR1 is LGHNA and CDR2 is YNFKEQ in the germline V gene. The CDR3 loop spans 15 amino acids. The ends lost 1 base at V and 4 bases at J; junction bases unmatched: 2. CDR3 sequence: CASSQGDRGTYGYTF. The DNA of the CDR3 is TGTGCCAGCAGCCAAGGGGACAGGGGGACCTATGGCTACACCTTC.

This clonotype was recorded at least ten times. The chain links TRBV5-1 to TRBJ2-1; 9 bases are a match to TRBD2. The CDR3 runs to 17 residues. The trim removed 0 bases at V and 0 bases at J, leaving 4 bases unmatched. CDR1 and CDR2 (germline): SGHRS, YFSETQ. The CDR3 region is CASSLASSGGSYNEQFF. CDR3 in DNA: TGCGCCAGCAGCTTGGCCAGTAGCGGGGGCTCCTACAATGAGCAGTTCTTC.

Concerning this clonotype: This may be a read error: a much more frequent sequence differs by one nucleotide. The gene calls are TRBV7-2 and TRBJ2-7; D could derive from TRBD1 or TRBD2 (5 bases each). Trimming took off 7 bases at V and 7 bases at J, with 20 bases between the two ends. The length of the CDR3 is 14 residues. The germline gives CDR1 SGHTA, CDR2 FQGNSA. Written as DNA, the CDR3 is TGTGCCAGCAAGCGGCCCCAGGGCCGCAATGAGCAGTACTTC. It codes for CASKRPQGRNEQYF.

Worth noting for this clonotype: A read error may produce the germline difference seen at one junction end. CDR3 sequence: CDSSWAQETQYF. DNA for the CDR3: TGCGACAGCAGCTGGGCACAGGAGACCCAGTACTTC. This rearrangement joins TRBV5-1 to TRBJ2-5; D not resolved. CDR3 length equals 12 residues. CDR1 and CDR2 from the germline V gene are SGHRS and YFSETQ.

This clonotype has a count of ten or more. The chain links TRBV20-1 to TRBJ1-1; TRBD1 might be the D (5 bases). Germline lookup yields CDR1 DFQATT and CDR2 SNEGSKA (reference sequence). The CDR3 length is 11 residues. V gave up 3 bases and J gave up 4 bases, with 6 bases separating them. CDR3 loop: CSASDSTEAFF. Written as DNA, the CDR3 is TGCAGTGCTAGTGACAGCACTGAAGCTTTCTTT.

This clonotype showed up just a few times. A much larger clone is a single base away; this may be a read error. This chain links TRBV5-1 with TRBJ2-5, with TRBD1 as a possible D gene (5 bases). The CDR3 runs to 13 residues. V was clipped by 0 bases and J by 11 bases, with 14 bases between them. Germline V gives CDR1 SGHRS, CDR2 YFSETQ. The DNA for the CDR3 is TGCGCCAGCAGCTTGGGACAGAACAATGAGCAGTACTTC. This gives the protein CASSLGQNNEQYF. The full variable domain, its missing parts supplied by reference TRBV5-1 and TRBJ2-5, is KAGVTQTPRYLIKTRGQQVTLSCSPISGHRSVSWYQQTPGQGLQFLFEYFSETQRNKGNFPGRFSGRQFSNSRSEMNVSTLELGDSALYLCASSLGQNNEQYFGPGTRLLVL.

The table lists this clonotype with many counts. The V gene is TRBV20-1, the J gene TRBJ1-2; weak D call: TRBD1 (5 bases). V was cut by 4 bases and J by 4 bases, with 13 bases left in between. This CDR3 is 13 amino acids long. Germline loops: CDR1 DFQATT, CDR2 SNEGSKA (reference sequence). For the CDR3, the DNA is TGCAGTGCTACCGGGGGAGGCTTCTATGGCTACACCTTC. Translating gives CSATGGGFYGYTF.

With regard to this clonotype: A much larger clone differs by one base, so this may be a read error. V gene TRBV24-1 combines with J gene TRBJ2-4; 9 nucleotides match TRBD1. The CDR3 spans 13 residues. The ends lost 4 bases at V and 13 bases at J; junction bases unmatched: 7. Germline CDR1 reads KGHDR; CDR2 reads SFDVKD. The CDR3 bases are TGTGCCACCAGTGACCCGGGACAGGGTGGGCAGTACTTC. Amino acids: CATSDPGQGGQYF.